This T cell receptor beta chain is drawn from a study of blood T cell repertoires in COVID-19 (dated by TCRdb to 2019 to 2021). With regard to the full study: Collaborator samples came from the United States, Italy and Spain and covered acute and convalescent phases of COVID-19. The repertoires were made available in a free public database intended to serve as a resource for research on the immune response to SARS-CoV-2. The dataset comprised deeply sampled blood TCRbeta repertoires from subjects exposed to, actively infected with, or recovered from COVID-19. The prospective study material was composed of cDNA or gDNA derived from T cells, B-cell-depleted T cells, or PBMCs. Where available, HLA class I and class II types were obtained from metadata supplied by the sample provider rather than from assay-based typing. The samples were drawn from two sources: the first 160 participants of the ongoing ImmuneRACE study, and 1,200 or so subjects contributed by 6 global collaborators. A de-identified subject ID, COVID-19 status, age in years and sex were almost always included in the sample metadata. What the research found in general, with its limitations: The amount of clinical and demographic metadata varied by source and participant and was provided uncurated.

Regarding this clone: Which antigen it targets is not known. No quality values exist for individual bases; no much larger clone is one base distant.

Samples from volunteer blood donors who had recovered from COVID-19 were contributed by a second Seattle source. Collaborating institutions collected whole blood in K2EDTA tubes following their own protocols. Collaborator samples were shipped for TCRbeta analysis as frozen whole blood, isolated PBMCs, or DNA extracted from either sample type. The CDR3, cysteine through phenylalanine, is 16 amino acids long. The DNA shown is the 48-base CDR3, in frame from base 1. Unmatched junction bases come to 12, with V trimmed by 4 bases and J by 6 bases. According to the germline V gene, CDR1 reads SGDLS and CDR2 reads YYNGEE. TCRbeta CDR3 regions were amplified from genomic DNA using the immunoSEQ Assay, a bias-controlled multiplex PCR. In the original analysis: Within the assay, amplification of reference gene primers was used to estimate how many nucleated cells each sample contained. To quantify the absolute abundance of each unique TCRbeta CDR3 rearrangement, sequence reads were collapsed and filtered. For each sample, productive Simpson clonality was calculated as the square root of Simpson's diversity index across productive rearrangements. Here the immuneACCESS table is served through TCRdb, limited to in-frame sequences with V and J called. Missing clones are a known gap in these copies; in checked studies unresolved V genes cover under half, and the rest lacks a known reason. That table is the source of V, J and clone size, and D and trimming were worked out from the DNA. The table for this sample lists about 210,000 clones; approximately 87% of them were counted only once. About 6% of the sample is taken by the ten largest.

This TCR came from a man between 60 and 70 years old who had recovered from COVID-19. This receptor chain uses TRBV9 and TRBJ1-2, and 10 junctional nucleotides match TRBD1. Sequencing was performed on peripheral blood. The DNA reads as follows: TGTGCCAGCAGCACCCCGGGACAGGGGTCGATTGATGGCTACACCTTC. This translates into CASSTPGQGSIDGYTF.